The rows below give T cell receptor beta chains drawn from one sample of a study of identical twins. One entry per CDR3 protein results from TCRdb running MiXCR on the 5' RACE reads. The sample consists of 450,000 or so distinct CDR3 sequences, 13% to 15% of them appearing once. These same data were also listed under a study on yellow fever vaccine responses in identical twins.

Sequenced: CD4+ T cells sorted from blood. The receptors stem from a woman aged 18-35 years in good health. Both conserved end residues are part of each CDR3. D genes are given only for firm matches. Some rows mark clone size as missing; the rest say once, few, many or name a class of expanded clone.

J gene,V gene,D gene,clone size,CDR3 DNA,CDR3 protein
TRBJ1-2,TRBV2,NA,NA,TGTGCCAGCAGTGAACGACGGCCAAAGGACTATGGCTACACCTTC,CASSERRPKDYGYTF
TRBJ2-7,TRBV11-2,NA,NA,TGTGCCAGCAGCTTAGAGGCAGGCCCCTACGAGCAGTACTTC,CASSLEAGPYEQYF
TRBJ2-5,TRBV7-2,NA,few,TGTGCCAGCAGCTTGGGGGGAGTCATCCAAGAGACCCAGTACTTC,CASSLGGVIQETQYF
TRBJ2-5,TRBV7-2,NA,NA,TGTGCCAGCAGCTTAGGAGGCGGGACCCAGTACTTC,CASSLGGGTQYF
TRBJ1-1,TRBV7-9,TRBD1,few,TGTGCCAGCAACCAGGGGGCGAGGGACACTGAAGCTTTCTTT,CASNQGARDTEAFF
TRBJ2-7,TRBV20-1,TRBD2,few,TGCAGTGCTAAGTATGGGAGCGGGGGCTACGAGCAGTACTTC,CSAKYGSGGYEQYF
TRBJ1-2,TRBV12-3/TRBV12-4,TRBD1,NA,TGTGCCAGCAGTTCCACCGGGACAGACTTTCTTGGCTACACCTTC,CASSSTGTDFLGYTF
TRBJ2-7,TRBV7-2,TRBD2,once,TGTGCCAGCAGCTCCAACCTAGCGGGGACCTTCTACGAGCAGTACTTC,CASSSNLAGTFYEQYF
TRBJ2-2,TRBV4-3,NA,few,TGCGCCAGCAGCCAACAGCTACAGAAGGACACCGGGGAGCTGTTTTTT,CASSQQLQKDTGELFF
TRBJ1-5,TRBV20-1,NA,NA,TGCAGTGCTAGAGTCCCGTCTAGCCAGGGTCAGCCCCAGCATTTT,CSARVPSSQGQPQHF
TRBJ2-4,TRBV7-2,NA,many,TGTGCCAGCAGCTCCCTAACACCGAACATTCAGTACTTC,CASSSLTPNIQYF
TRBJ1-1,TRBV20-1,NA,many,TGCAGCGTCCGACTCAACCTTAACACTGAAGCTTTCTTT,CSVRLNLNTEAFF
TRBJ2-1,TRBV29-1,NA,many,TGCAGCGTTGTTTCATGGGTGGGGGCTAGCTCCTACAATGAGCAGTTCTTC,CSVVSWVGASSYNEQFF
TRBJ2-2,TRBV24-1,NA,few,TGTGCCACCAGCTTACACTACGGCGGGGAGCTGTTTTTT,CATSLHYGGELFF
TRBJ2-1,TRBV6-5,TRBD2,NA,TGTGCCAGCAGTTACAGTTGGGCTAGCGGGAGCTCCCAGGTTGAGCAGTTCTTC,CASSYSWASGSSQVEQFF
TRBJ2-7,TRBV20-1,TRBD1,few,TGCAGTGCTAGAGGAAACAGGGGACCCTACGAGCAGTACTTC,CSARGNRGPYEQYF
TRBJ1-2,TRBV28,TRBD1,NA,TGTGCCAGCAGCCTCGGGACAGGGGGCGCAGAATATGGCTACACCTTC,CASSLGTGGAEYGYTF
TRBJ2-7,TRBV15,TRBD1,NA,TGTGCCACCAGCACCCAACGGCAGGGGGCTTACGAGCAGTACTTC,CATSTQRQGAYEQYF
TRBJ2-2,TRBV20-1,TRBD2,few,TGCAGTGCTAGAGAGACTAGCGGGAGGCCCAACACCGGGGAGCTGTTTTTT,CSARETSGRPNTGELFF
TRBJ2-2,TRBV30,NA,NA,TGTGCCTGGAACACAGGTCCCACCGGGGAGCTGTTTTTT,CAWNTGPTGELFF
TRBJ2-5,TRBV20-1,NA,few,TGCAGTGCTAGAGATCTAAGGGCGACAACGGAGACCCAGTACTTC,CSARDLRATTETQYF
TRBJ2-2,TRBV18,TRBD2,NA,TGTGCCAGCTCACCACAACTAGCGGGATACACCGGGGAGCTGTTTTTT,CASSPQLAGYTGELFF
TRBJ2-7,TRBV10-3,TRBD2,NA,TGTGCCATCAGGGGGACTAGTCACCCGGACGAGCAGTACTTC,CAIRGTSHPDEQYF
TRBJ2-7,TRBV7-2,NA,NA,TGTGCCAGCAGCTTCGGGACGTACTCCTACGAGCAGTACTTC,CASSFGTYSYEQYF
TRBJ2-2,TRBV28,TRBD1,NA,TGTGCCAGCAGAAAACAGGGGGCGGCCGGGGAGCTGTTTTTT,CASRKQGAAGELFF
TRBJ2-6,TRBV9,TRBD1,few,TGTGCCAGCAGCGCCGAAGACAGGGGTCACTCTGGGGCCAACGTCCTGACTTTC,CASSAEDRGHSGANVLTF
TRBJ2-7,TRBV5-1,NA,NA,TGCGCCAGTCAAACAGGACTGGTGGGCGAGCAGTACTTC,CASQTGLVGEQYF
TRBJ2-7,TRBV3-1,NA,few,TGTGCCAGCAGCCAAGCGTGGCAGTACGAGCAGTACTTC,CASSQAWQYEQYF
TRBJ2-1,TRBV5-1,TRBD1,NA,TGCGCCAGCAGCCCGCGCTTGGGACAGGGTCATGAGCAGTTCTTC,CASSPRLGQGHEQFF
TRBJ2-7,TRBV7-3,NA,many,TGTGCCAGCAGCTTAACGGCGGACACCTCCTACGAGCAGTACTTC,CASSLTADTSYEQYF
TRBJ2-2,TRBV7-8,TRBD2,NA,TGTGCCAGCAAGGCTGGGAGGGGACTCCTTAACACCGGGGAGCTGTTTTTT,CASKAGRGLLNTGELFF
TRBJ2-7,TRBV27,TRBD2,few,TGTGCCAGCAGTTCCTCGGGACTAGCGGGAGGGCCTTACGAGCAGTACTTC,CASSSSGLAGGPYEQYF
TRBJ2-7,TRBV29-1,TRBD2,NA,TGCAGCGTCATTGCCGGGGCTAGCGGTCCCTACGAGCAGTACTTC,CSVIAGASGPYEQYF
TRBJ2-1,TRBV7-3,NA,NA,TGTGCCAGCAGCTTACCAGGGGGGTATGAGCAGTTCTTC,CASSLPGGYEQFF
TRBJ2-1,TRBV20-1,TRBD2,NA,TGCAGTGCGTGGCTGGGACTAGATGTCAATGAGCAGTTCTTC,CSAWLGLDVNEQFF
TRBJ1-1,TRBV6-1,NA,many,TGTGCCAGCAGTGACAGGGAGCACACTGAAGCTTTCTTT,CASSDREHTEAFF
TRBJ2-3,TRBV29-1,NA,NA,TGCAGCGAGCAAAGGGGTACAGATACGCAGTATTTT,CSEQRGTDTQYF
TRBJ2-7,TRBV5-6,NA,NA,TGTGCCAGCAGCTTGACCCTCGACCGACAGCTCTGGAGCTCCTACGAGCAGTACTTC,CASSLTLDRQLWSSYEQYF
TRBJ2-1,TRBV7-6,NA,NA,TGTGCCAGCAGTGAGAACGGGAGCCCCTACAATGAGCAGTTCTTC,CASSENGSPYNEQFF
TRBJ2-2,TRBV4-1,TRBD1,NA,TGCGCCAGCAGCCAAGATCTGGACAGGGCGAACACCGGGGAGCTGTTTTTT,CASSQDLDRANTGELFF
TRBJ1-1,TRBV6-5,NA,NA,TGTGCCAGCAGCCCAGCGAACACTGAAGCTTTCTTT,CASSPANTEAFF
TRBJ1-2,TRBV2,NA,NA,TGTGCCAGCAGTGTCACAGAAAACTATGGCTACACCTTC,CASSVTENYGYTF
TRBJ2-7,TRBV7-9,TRBD2,few,TGTGCCAGCAGGCACTGGGTAGCGGGGCGTTTCAACGAGCAGTACTTC,CASRHWVAGRFNEQYF
TRBJ2-3,TRBV5-1,TRBD2,few,TGCGCCAGCAGCACCCGACTAGCGGGGGATGTGGGAGATACGCAGTATTTT,CASSTRLAGDVGDTQYF
TRBJ2-1,TRBV7-9,NA,few,TGTGCCAGCAGCACATACAGGGAGGCCTCAGGCAATGAGCAGTTCTTC,CASSTYREASGNEQFF
TRBJ2-2,TRBV3-1,NA,few,TGTGCCAGCAGCCAAGGTGGAGGGGCCTATACCGGGGAGCTGTTTTTT,CASSQGGGAYTGELFF
TRBJ2-2,TRBV2,NA,NA,TGTGCCAGCAGTGAGGACGGCGCGAACACCGGGGAGCTGTTTTTT,CASSEDGANTGELFF
TRBJ2-7,TRBV20-1,NA,few,TGCAGTGCTAGCGTTAGCATTAGGTCCTACGAGCAGTACTTC,CSASVSIRSYEQYF
TRBJ1-2,TRBV20-1,NA,few,TGCAGTGCTAGAGATCAAGGGTCCGGCTACACCTTC,CSARDQGSGYTF
TRBJ2-1,TRBV9,NA,few,TGTGCCAGCAGCTTTCGACCCCGCGATGAGCAGTTCTTC,CASSFRPRDEQFF
TRBJ2-1,TRBV6-2/TRBV6-3,NA,NA,TGTGCCACGTGCCACCCTCCAGGGGTGAGCTCCTACAATGAGCAGTTCTTC,CATCHPPGVSSYNEQFF
TRBJ2-7,TRBV6-2/TRBV6-3,TRBD1,few,TGTGCCAGCAGTCCCGGGACAGGGCTTTATAGTCTCTACGAGCAGTACTTC,CASSPGTGLYSLYEQYF
TRBJ2-7,TRBV5-1,NA,NA,TGCGCCAGCAGGATGGACTTATCCTACGAGCAGTACTTC,CASRMDLSYEQYF
TRBJ1-1,TRBV5-4,NA,few,TGTGCCAGCAGCTTGGATCTGGGACTCTTTACTGAAGCTTTCTTT,CASSLDLGLFTEAFF